The 9 T cell receptor beta chains listed next were all sequenced from one sample in a study of radiation and T cells in renal cell carcinoma. The time point was: blood 4 weeks post-SBRT, at nephrectomy. Treatment noted: 15 Gy SBRT to primary tumor, nephrectomy 4 weeks later. The protocol was immunoSEQ multiplex PCR, while the TCRdb copy is restricted to in-frame clones and leaves out a portion. The data hold some 97,000 clones, with 80% to 90% observed a single time. The sample consisted of blood, taken from a patient whose treatment included radiotherapy and nephrectomy. The source of these receptors is a man between 60 and 75 years old with renal cell carcinoma.

Details on this clone: This same CDR3 is encoded by further DNA sequences in the sample. The chain links TRBV29-1 to TRBJ2-2; TRBD2 is a possible D gene (5 bases). The CDR3 totals 13 residues. The V end was cut by 3 bases, the J end by 1 base, with 6 bases between. The germline gives CDR1 SQVTM, CDR2 ANQGSEA. The chain's CDR3 is CSVDGGNTGELFF. The CDR3 DNA reads TGCAGCGTTGACGGAGGGAACACCGGGGAGCTGTTTTTT.

The chain links TRBV19 to TRBJ2-1; 7 bases match TRBD1. Trimming took 5 bases from V and 6 from J; bases not matched to a gene: 7. The CDR3 contains 14 residues. The germline CDR1 and CDR2 sequences are LNHDA and SQIVND (reference sequence). The CDR3 DNA reads as TGTGCCAGTAGTCCGGGACAGAAACTCAATGAGCAGTTCTTC. It specifies CASSPGQKLNEQFF.

This clone showed up just once. This chain uses TRBV7-6 with TRBJ2-1; 15 bases are a match to TRBD2. The CDR3 runs to 21 residues. The V segment lost 1 base and the J segment 0 bases; nucleotides outside the gene matches: 10. CDR1 and CDR2 (germline): SGHVS, FNYEAQ. The CDR3 bases are TGTGCCAGCAGCTTAGATGGGACTAGCGGGAGGAGTCGACCCTCCTACAATGAGCAGTTCTTC. Translated: CASSLDGTSGRSRPSYNEQFF.

The rearrangement links TRBV4-1 to TRBJ1-5, with 11 bases lining up with TRBD1. With V trimmed by 4 bases and J by 4 bases, 6 bases remained unmatched. This CDR3 is 16 amino acids long. From germline, CDR1 is MGHRA and CDR2 YSYEKL. The chain's CDR3 is CASSPAGTGGNQPQHF. The CDR3 DNA follows: TGCGCCAGCAGCCCAGCCGGGACAGGGGGAAATCAGCCCCAGCATTTT.

This chain joins TRBV4-1 and TRBJ2-5; tentatively, D is TRBD2 (6 bases). The CDR3 extends over 16 amino acids. CDR1 is MGHRA and CDR2 is YSYEKL in the germline V gene. V was clipped by 1 base and J by 5 bases, with 17 bases between them. The CDR3 coding sequence is TGCGCCAGCAGCCAAGTAGGGCTAGCGCCTCCCGAGACCCAGTACTTC. Amino acid sequence: CASSQVGLAPPETQYF.

The rearrangement uses TRBV27 and TRBJ1-2; D might be TRBD1 (6 bases). The germline CDR1 and CDR2 sequences are MNHEY and SMNVEV (reference sequence). This CDR3 is built from 16 residues. Trimming took 8 bases from V and 2 from J, leaving 21 bases between them. The chain's CDR3 is CASSVGGARGNYGYTF. CDR3 coding DNA: TGTGCCAGCTCCGTGGGGGGGGCGAGAGGGAACTATGGCTACACCTTC.

The chain combines TRBV27 with TRBJ1-5, with TRBD1 as a possible D gene (5 bases). V was trimmed by 4 bases and J by 7 bases, leaving 14 bases between them. The CDR3 length is 14 residues. CDR1 is MNHEY, CDR2 SMNVEV, per germline (reference sequence). This CDR3 reads CASSSQGFEQPQHF. CDR3 sequence (DNA): TGTGCCAGCAGTTCCCAGGGTTTTGAACAGCCCCAGCATTTT.

CDR3 in amino acids: CASSEIGGARETQYF. DNA of the CDR3: TGTGCCAGCAGTGAAATTGGAGGGGCTCGCGAGACCCAGTACTTC. The gene calls are TRBV25-1 and TRBJ2-5, with a weak D call TRBD2 (6 bases). Germline V gene sequence: CDR1 MGHDK, CDR2 SYGVNS. V lost 2 bases, J lost 5 bases, and 15 bases lay in between. This CDR3 comprises 15 residues.

The CDR3 coding sequence is TGTGCCAGCAGCGGGGGGTGGAGGACGCCAACCTACAATGAGCAGTTCTTC. Translation gives CASSGGWRTPTYNEQFF. The V and J genes are TRBV7-8 and TRBJ2-1; possible D gene TRBD2, 6 bases. Germline loops: CDR1 SGHVS, CDR2 FQNEAQ. V was trimmed by 5 bases and J by 2 bases, leaving 19 bases between them. There are 17 residues in the CDR3.